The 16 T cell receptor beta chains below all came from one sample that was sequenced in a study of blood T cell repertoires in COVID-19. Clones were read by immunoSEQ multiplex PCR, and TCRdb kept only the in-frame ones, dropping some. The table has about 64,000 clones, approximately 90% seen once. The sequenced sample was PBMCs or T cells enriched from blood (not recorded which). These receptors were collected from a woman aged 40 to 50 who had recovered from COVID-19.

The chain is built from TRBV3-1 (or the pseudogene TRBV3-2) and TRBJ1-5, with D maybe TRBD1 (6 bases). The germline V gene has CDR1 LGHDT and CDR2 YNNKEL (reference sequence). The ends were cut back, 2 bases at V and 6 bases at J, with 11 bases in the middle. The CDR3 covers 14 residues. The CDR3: CASSQSTGRQPQHF. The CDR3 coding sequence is TGTGCCAGCAGCCAAAGCACAGGGCGTCAGCCCCAGCATTTT.

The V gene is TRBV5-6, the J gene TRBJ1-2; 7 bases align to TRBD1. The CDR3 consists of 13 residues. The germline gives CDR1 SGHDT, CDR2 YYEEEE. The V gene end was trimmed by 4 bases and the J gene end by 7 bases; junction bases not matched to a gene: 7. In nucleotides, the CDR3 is TGTGCCAGCAGCCCGACAGGGTTGGCTGGCTACACCTTC. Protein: CASSPTGLAGYTF.

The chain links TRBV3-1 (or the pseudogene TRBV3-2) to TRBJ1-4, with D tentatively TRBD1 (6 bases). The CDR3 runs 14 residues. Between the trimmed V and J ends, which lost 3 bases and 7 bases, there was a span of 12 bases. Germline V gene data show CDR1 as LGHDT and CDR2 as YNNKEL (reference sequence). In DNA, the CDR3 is TGTGCCAGCAGCCAGATCGGGGGGGCTGAAAAACTGTTTTTT. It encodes CASSQIGGAEKLFF.

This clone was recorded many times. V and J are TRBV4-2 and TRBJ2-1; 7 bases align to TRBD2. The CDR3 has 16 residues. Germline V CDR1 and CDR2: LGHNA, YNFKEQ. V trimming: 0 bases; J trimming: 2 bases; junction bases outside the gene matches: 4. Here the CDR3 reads CASSQEASGPYNEQFF. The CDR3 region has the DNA TGTGCCAGCAGCCAAGAGGCTAGCGGCCCCTACAATGAGCAGTTCTTC.

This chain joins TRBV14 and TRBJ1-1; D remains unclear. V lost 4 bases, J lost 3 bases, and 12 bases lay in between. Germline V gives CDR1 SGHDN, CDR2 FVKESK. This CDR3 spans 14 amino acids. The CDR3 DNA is TGTGCCAGCAGCCTGATGTCGAGGGACACTGAAGCTTTCTTT. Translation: CASSLMSRDTEAFF.

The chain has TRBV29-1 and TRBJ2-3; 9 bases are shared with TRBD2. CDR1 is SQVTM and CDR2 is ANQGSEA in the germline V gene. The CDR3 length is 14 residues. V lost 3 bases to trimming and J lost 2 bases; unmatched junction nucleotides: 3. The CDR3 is CSVDERGVTDTQYF. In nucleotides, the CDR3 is TGCAGCGTTGACGAGCGGGGGGTCACAGATACGCAGTATTTT.

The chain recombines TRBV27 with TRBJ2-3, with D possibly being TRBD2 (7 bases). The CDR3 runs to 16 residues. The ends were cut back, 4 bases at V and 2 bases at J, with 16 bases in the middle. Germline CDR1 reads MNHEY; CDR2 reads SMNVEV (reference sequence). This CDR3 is CASSSLGGAPTDTQYF. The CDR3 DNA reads TGTGCCAGCAGTTCGTTAGGGGGGGCCCCCACAGATACGCAGTATTTT.

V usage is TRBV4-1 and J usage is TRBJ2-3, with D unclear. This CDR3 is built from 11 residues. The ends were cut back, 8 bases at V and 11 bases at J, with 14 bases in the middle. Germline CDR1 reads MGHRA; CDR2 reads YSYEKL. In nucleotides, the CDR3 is TGCGCCAGCGGAGTATCCCAAGGGCAGTATTTT. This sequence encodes CASGVSQGQYF.

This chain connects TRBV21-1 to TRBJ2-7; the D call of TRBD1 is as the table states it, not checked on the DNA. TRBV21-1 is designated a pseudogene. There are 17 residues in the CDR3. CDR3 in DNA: TGTGCCAGCAGCAAAGAATGGGGCCCGAAAGATTCCTACGAGCAGTACTTC. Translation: CASSKEWGPKDSYEQYF.

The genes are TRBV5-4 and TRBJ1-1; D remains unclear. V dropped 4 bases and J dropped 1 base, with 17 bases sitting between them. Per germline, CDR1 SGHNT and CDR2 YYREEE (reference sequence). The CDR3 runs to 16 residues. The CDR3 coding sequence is TGTGCCAGCAGCATCGCATTACCGGGAGGGAACACTGAAGCTTTCTTT. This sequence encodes CASSIALPGGNTEAFF. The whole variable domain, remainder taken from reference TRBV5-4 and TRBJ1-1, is ETGVTQSPTHLIKTRGQQVTLRCSSQSGHNTVSWYQQALGQGPQFIFQYYREEENGRGNFPPRFSGLQFPNYSSELNVNALELDDSALYLCASSIALPGGNTEAFFGQGTRLTVV.

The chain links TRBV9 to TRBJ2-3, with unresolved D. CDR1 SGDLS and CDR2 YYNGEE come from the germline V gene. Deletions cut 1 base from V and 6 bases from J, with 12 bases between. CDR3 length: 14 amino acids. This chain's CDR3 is CASSVRLVGDTQYF. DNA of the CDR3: TGTGCCAGCAGCGTACGGCTAGTCGGCGATACGCAGTATTTT.

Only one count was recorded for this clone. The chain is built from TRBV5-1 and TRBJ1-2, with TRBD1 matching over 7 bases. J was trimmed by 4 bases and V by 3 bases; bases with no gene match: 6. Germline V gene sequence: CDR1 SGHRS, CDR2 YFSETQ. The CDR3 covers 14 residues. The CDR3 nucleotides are TGCGCCAGCAGCTCAGGACAGGACTTCTATGGCTACACCTTC. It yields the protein CASSSGQDFYGYTF.

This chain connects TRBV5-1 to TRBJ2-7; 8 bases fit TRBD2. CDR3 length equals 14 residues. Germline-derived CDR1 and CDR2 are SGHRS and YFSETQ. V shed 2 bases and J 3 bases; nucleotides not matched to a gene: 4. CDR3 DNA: TGCGCCAGCAGCTTCGCCGGGACTAGCTACGAGCAGTACTTC. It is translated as CASSFAGTSYEQYF.

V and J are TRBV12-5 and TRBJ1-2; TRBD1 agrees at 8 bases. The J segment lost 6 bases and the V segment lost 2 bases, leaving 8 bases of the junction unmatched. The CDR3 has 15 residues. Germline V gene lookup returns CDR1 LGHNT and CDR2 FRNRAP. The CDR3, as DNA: TGTGCTAGTGGTTTGACTCTACAGGGGGTGGATGGCTACACCTTC. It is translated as CASGLTLQGVDGYTF.

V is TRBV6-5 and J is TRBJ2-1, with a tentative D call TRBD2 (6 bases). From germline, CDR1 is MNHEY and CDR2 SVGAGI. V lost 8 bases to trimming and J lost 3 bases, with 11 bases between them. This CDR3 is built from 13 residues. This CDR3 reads CASPGTLYNEQFF. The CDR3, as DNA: TGTGCCAGCCCAGGGACTCTCTACAATGAGCAGTTCTTC.

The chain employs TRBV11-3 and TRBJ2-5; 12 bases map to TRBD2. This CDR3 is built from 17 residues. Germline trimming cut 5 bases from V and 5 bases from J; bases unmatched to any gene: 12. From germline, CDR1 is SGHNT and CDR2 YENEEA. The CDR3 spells CASSPNGPSGGAETQYF. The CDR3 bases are TGTGCCAGCAGCCCCAACGGACCTAGCGGGGGGGCCGAGACCCAGTACTTC.